This paragraph covers one T cell receptor beta chain sequence. The antigen is undetermined. Trimming at V came to 3 bases and at J to 6 bases, leaving 3 bases not matched to a gene. Germline lookup yields CDR1 SGHRS and CDR2 YFSETQ. This CDR3 region has 13 residues. Libraries were prepared by immunoSEQ multiplex PCR; TCRdb keeps only in-frame clonotypes and omits some of them. The sample has 95,000 to 150,000 clones; about 80% are singletons. This sample is part of a study of identifying expanded T cells in peripheral blood. Points from the study as a whole: Across healthy donors, higher total template counts meant significantly greater approximately 2-week count variance. About 1.2 clones differed between technical replicates, versus around 16 and 19 over time.

Sequenced input: blood. V is TRBV5-1 and J is TRBJ2-1, with 7 bases identical to TRBD1. The receptor comes from a person aged 18-70 years in good health. Here the CDR3 reads CASSSRQGNEQFF. The CDR3 DNA reads as TGCGCCAGCAGCTCGAGACAGGGCAATGAGCAGTTCTTC.